This T cell receptor (beta chain) was recovered during a study of T cell changes during pregnancy in multiple sclerosis. V was clipped by 6 bases and J by 7 bases, with 10 bases between them. This CDR3 spans 11 amino acids. From germline, CDR1 is DFQATT and CDR2 SNEGSKA (reference sequence). Assay used: immunoSEQ multiplex PCR; TCRdb lists only in-frame clones, some missing. This sample has approximately 99,000 clones, with approximately 90% found just once. Sample: peripheral blood, taken in the second trimester of pregnancy. The genes are TRBV20-1 and TRBJ2-1; D is perhaps TRBD1 (6 bases). The receptor was isolated from a female donor in good health, enrolled as a control in a pregnancy study. The CDR3 protein is CSAKQGNEQFF. The CDR3, as DNA: TGCAGTGCAAAGCAGGGGAATGAGCAGTTCTTC.